This is a list of T cell receptor beta chains from one sample in a study of molecular identifiers for immune sequencing clone quantification. Via MiXCR, TCRdb re-called the PCR reads, giving one row per CDR3 protein. This table has approximately 63,000 distinct CDR3 sequences, approximately 18% appearing once. The specimen sequenced was naive CD8+ T cells from blood, with Jurkat cell RNA spiked in. These receptors came from a human donor in good health. Some libraries in this study had Jurkat cell RNA spiked in. The CDR3 runs from the conserved cysteine through the conserved F or W. The D gene is left open where the match is weak. Not all rows give a size; the values are once, few, many and, for expanded clones, a class.

v_call	d_call	clone_size	j_call	cdr3_nt	cdr3_aa
TRBV29-1	.	many	TRBJ2-3	TGCAGCGTGCGACAGGCCCCGCGGACAGATACGCAGTATTTT	CSVRQAPRTDTQYF
TRBV7-6	.	few	TRBJ2-1	TGTGCCAGCAGCTTGGGGCAGGGGCCCTACAATGAGCAGTTCTTC	CASSLGQGPYNEQFF
TRBV7-6	TRBD2	few	TRBJ2-1	TGTGCCAGCAGCTTAGCGCCGGGACTAGCGGGTAATGAGCAGTTCTTC	CASSLAPGLAGNEQFF
TRBV28	.	many	TRBJ1-6	TGTGCCAGCAGTTTAGCCCTCTCGGGGAGGGGTAATTCACCCCTCCACTTT	CASSLALSGRGNSPLHF
TRBV3-1	.	many	TRBJ2-2	TGTGCCAGCAGCCCCAAGTGGGGCGGGACCGGGGAGCTGTTTTTT	CASSPKWGGTGELFF
TRBV23-1	TRBD2	many	TRBJ2-1	TGCGCCTACAATACAGGGACTAGCGGGCCTGATGGGGGGAATGAGCAGTTCTTC	CAYNTGTSGPDGGNEQFF
TRBV15	.	many	TRBJ1-1	TGTGCCACCAGCAGAGCCCCCACCGCTGAAGCTTTCTTT	CATSRAPTAEAFF
TRBV27	.	many	TRBJ1-5	TGTGCCAGCAGTTTGGGGGTTGGCAATCAGCCCCAGCATTTT	CASSLGVGNQPQHF
TRBV11-3	TRBD2	many	TRBJ2-1	TGTGCCAGCAGCTTAGTAGCGGGAGGTCGCTATGAGCAGTTCTTC	CASSLVAGGRYEQFF
TRBV5-6	TRBD2	many	TRBJ2-2	TGTGCCAGCAGCTTGCCCCCGGTAGCGGGAGTTGGCACCGGGGAGCTGTTTTTT	CASSLPPVAGVGTGELFF
TRBV6-6	.	many	TRBJ2-7	TGTGCCAGCAGACACTCCAGGGTCTACGAGCAGTACTTC	CASRHSRVYEQYF
TRBV4-3	.	many	TRBJ2-3	TGCGCCAGCAGCCAAGGTTCAAGCACAGATACGCAGTATTTT	CASSQGSSTDTQYF
TRBV4-1	.	many	TRBJ2-5	TGCGCCAGCAGCCCGAATACGGGACTCGAAGAGACCCAGTACTTC	CASSPNTGLEETQYF
TRBV2	TRBD1	many	TRBJ2-3	TGTGCCAGCAGTGACCCGACAGGGATAAGTTTTGGTACGCAGTATTTT	CASSDPTGISFGTQYF
TRBV11-3	TRBD2	few	TRBJ2-2	TGTGCCAGCAGCTTAAATTCCGGGTGGCGGGAGGGCCACACCGGGGAGCTGTTTTTT	CASSLNSGWREGHTGELFF
TRBV3-1	TRBD1	many	TRBJ1-5	TGTGCCAGCAGCCAGCGAGGGACAGGGGGGAATCAGCCCCAGCATTTT	CASSQRGTGGNQPQHF
TRBV3-1	.	few	TRBJ2-7	TGTGCCAGCAGCCAAGACGGAGAGCAGTACTTC	CASSQDGEQYF
TRBV7-8	.	many	TRBJ1-5	TGTGCCAGCAGCCGCACGACGGATTATAGCAATCAGCCCCAGCATTTT	CASSRTTDYSNQPQHF
TRBV28	.	.	TRBJ1-2	TGTGCCAGCAGTTTAATGGCAGCCGGCTATGGCTACACCTTC	CASSLMAAGYGYTF
TRBV10-3	TRBD1	.	TRBJ2-7	TGTGCCATCAGCGAGCCGGGACAGGGGGCTGGCGGGCAGTACTTC	CAISEPGQGAGGQYF
TRBV10-3	TRBD2	many	TRBJ2-3	TGTGCCATCAGTGGATTCTTAGCGGGAGGGTCCCCAGATACGCAGTATTTT	CAISGFLAGGSPDTQYF
TRBV27	TRBD2	many	TRBJ2-5	TGTGCCAGCAGTTCTACTCTTAGCGGGAGTCGAGAGACCCAGTACTTC	CASSSTLSGSRETQYF
TRBV6-5	TRBD1	.	TRBJ2-5	TGTGCCAGCAGTTACTCGACGTGGGACAGAGGGGAGACCCAGTACTTC	CASSYSTWDRGETQYF
TRBV4-1	.	.	TRBJ1-1	TGCGCCAGCAGCCCTGGACCGGGGGACACTGAAGCTTTCTTT	CASSPGPGDTEAFF
TRBV27	.	few	TRBJ2-2	TGTGCCAGCAACTCAGAGGGCGGAGCGGAGGAGCTGTTTTTT	CASNSEGGAEELFF
TRBV19	TRBD2	many	TRBJ2-3	TGTGCCAGTAGTGGCCTAGCGGGAGGGGCAGATACGCAGTATTTT	CASSGLAGGADTQYF
TRBV6-1	TRBD2	few	TRBJ2-7	TGTGCCAGCAGCATGGGGGGGTTCTACGAGCAGTACTTC	CASSMGGFYEQYF
TRBV19	.	many	TRBJ2-3	TGTGCCAGTAGTTTGAACCTTGAGGGACCAGATACGCAGTATTTT	CASSLNLEGPDTQYF
TRBV5-4	.	medium-sized	TRBJ2-3	TGTGCCAGCAGCTTGGGGCAGGGAGTTCCTGGTACAGATACGCAGTATTTT	CASSLGQGVPGTDTQYF
TRBV2	TRBD1	many	TRBJ1-5	TGTGCCAGCAGTGAAGTAGGGGGGACAGGCCAGCCCCAGCATTTT	CASSEVGGTGQPQHF
TRBV4-2	TRBD2	.	TRBJ2-1	TGTTCCAGCAGCCAAGATACGGCGGGAGGACGAACTTTTGAGCAGTTCTTC	CSSSQDTAGGRTFEQFF
TRBV12-3/TRBV12-4	.	many	TRBJ2-2	TGTGCCAGCAGTCCCATGTCCTTAAGGGAGCTGTTTTTT	CASSPMSLRELFF
TRBV13	TRBD2	.	TRBJ2-4	TGTGCCAGCAGCCCCGGGACTAGCGGGGGAATCGCCAAAAACATTCAGTACTTC	CASSPGTSGGIAKNIQYF
TRBV24-1	.	many	TRBJ2-3	TGTGCCACCAGTGATTCGGGACTGTCGGATACGCAGTATTTT	CATSDSGLSDTQYF
TRBV7-6	.	many	TRBJ2-1	TGTGCCAGCAGCTTCAGCTTGGGCAATGAGCAGTTCTTC	CASSFSLGNEQFF
TRBV7-2	TRBD2	.	TRBJ2-7	TGTACCAGCAGCTTGGGAGGGCTAGTCTTTAGCAAGCAGTACTTC	CTSSLGGLVFSKQYF
TRBV6-5	TRBD2	many	TRBJ2-7	TGTGCCAGTTCCCTTACTAGCGGGGCCTACGAGCAGTACTTC	CASSLTSGAYEQYF
TRBV28	.	many	TRBJ2-3	TGTGCCAGCAGTTTATTACAGGGGGCGGGAGGGCTAGGCACAGATACGCAGTATTTT	CASSLLQGAGGLGTDTQYF
TRBV29-1	TRBD2	many	TRBJ2-3	TGCAGCGTTGAAGGGTGGCCTTCCCTAGCGGGAAGGGCCACAGATACGCAGTATTTT	CSVEGWPSLAGRATDTQYF
TRBV4-3	.	many	TRBJ2-5	TGCGCCAGCAGCCAAAATATTGCCGGGGCCGGGGGAGAGACCCAGTACTTC	CASSQNIAGAGGETQYF
TRBV20-1	TRBD2	.	TRBJ2-1	TGCAGTGCTAGAGAAACGCATGGACTAGTAGACAATGAGCAGTTCTTC	CSARETHGLVDNEQFF
TRBV14	.	.	TRBJ2-7	TGTGCCAGCAGCCTCGACCCCCTCTATGGCGAGCAGTACTTC	CASSLDPLYGEQYF
TRBV28	.	few	TRBJ2-1	TGTGCCAGGAAACCGGGACAGACTAGCAATGAGCAGTTCTTC	CARKPGQTSNEQFF
TRBV14	.	.	TRBJ2-1	TGTGCCAGCAGCCCCGAGAGCGGTTCCTACAATGAGCAGTTCTTC	CASSPESGSYNEQFF
TRBV15	TRBD1	many	TRBJ2-4	TGTGCCACCAGCAGGCCTCAGGGGGCAGGGCCTGCCAAAAACATTCAGTACTTC	CATSRPQGAGPAKNIQYF
TRBV4-1	.	.	TRBJ2-7	TGCGCCAGCAGCCCCCGGGACGCCGTTCGCGAGCAGTACTTC	CASSPRDAVREQYF
TRBV4-1	.	many	TRBJ2-3	TGCGCCAGCAGCCAAGGAGTGGCGGATACGCAGTATTTT	CASSQGVADTQYF
TRBV11-1	TRBD1	few	TRBJ2-7	TGTGCCAGCAGCTGGGACAGCAACTACGAGCAGTACTTC	CASSWDSNYEQYF